These T cell receptor beta chains were read from a single sample in a study of OX40 agonist ivuxolimab in advanced cancers. Clones were read by immunoSEQ multiplex PCR, and TCRdb kept only the in-frame ones, dropping some. Of 50,000 to 75,000 clones detected, 91% appear once; the ten largest clones hold about 5.6%. The sequenced sample was CD4+ or CD8+ T cells sorted from blood, obtained in a trial of the OX40 agonist ivuxolimab. These receptors originate from an adult with an advanced solid tumor such as melanoma, head and neck, liver or kidney cancer. The CDR3 runs from the conserved cysteine through the conserved F or W. Each record gives: D gene, V gene, J gene, clone size, CDR3 DNA, CDR3 protein. A D gene is named only where the DNA matches it firmly. Size is omitted from some rows. Given values are once, few, many or a class for expanded clones.

D gene: TRBD1; V gene: TRBV19; J gene: TRBJ1-5; clone size: -; CDR3 DNA: TGTGCCAGTAGTTCGGAGGACAGGGTGGGTCAGCCCCAGCATTTT; CDR3 protein: CASSSEDRVGQPQHF
D gene: TRBD2; V gene: TRBV5-4; J gene: TRBJ2-3; clone size: -; CDR3 DNA: TGTGCCAGCAGCTTGGTCGGGAGGGCGACAGATACGCAGTATTTT; CDR3 protein: CASSLVGRATDTQYF
D gene: -; V gene: TRBV25-1; J gene: TRBJ2-5; clone size: -; CDR3 DNA: TGTGCCAGCAGTGAAACCCCCCAGACCCAGTACTTC; CDR3 protein: CASSETPQTQYF
D gene: TRBD2; V gene: TRBV5-1; J gene: TRBJ2-1; clone size: -; CDR3 DNA: TGCGCCAGCAGCTTGACTAGCGGAAGCTCCTACAATGAGCAGTTCTTC; CDR3 protein: CASSLTSGSSYNEQFF
D gene: -; V gene: TRBV25-1; J gene: TRBJ1-4; clone size: -; CDR3 DNA: TGTGCCAGCAGTGAAAGGACAATAAAGGGAAAACTGTTTTTT; CDR3 protein: CASSERTIKGKLFF
D gene: -; V gene: TRBV7-9; J gene: TRBJ2-5; clone size: -; CDR3 DNA: TGTGCCAGCAGCCAAGGGACTCCTCAAGAGACCCAGTACTTC; CDR3 protein: CASSQGTPQETQYF
D gene: -; V gene: TRBV5-1; J gene: TRBJ1-1; clone size: -; CDR3 DNA: TGCGCCAGCAGCTTGGATCCTGGCACTGAAGCTTTCTTT; CDR3 protein: CASSLDPGTEAFF
D gene: TRBD1; V gene: TRBV18; J gene: TRBJ2-7; clone size: -; CDR3 DNA: TGTGCCAGCTCAGGACAGGGGGACGAGCAGTACTTC; CDR3 protein: CASSGQGDEQYF
D gene: -; V gene: TRBV30; J gene: TRBJ2-3; clone size: -; CDR3 DNA: TGTGCCTGGAGTGGAGGGGGTGGGCCGTCTGGTACGCAGTATTTT; CDR3 protein: CAWSGGGGPSGTQYF
D gene: -; V gene: TRBV7-9; J gene: TRBJ1-4; clone size: -; CDR3 DNA: TGTGCCAGCAGCCCCAAACGGGGTCGCGGTGATGAAAAACTGTTTTTT; CDR3 protein: CASSPKRGRGDEKLFF
D gene: -; V gene: TRBV2; J gene: TRBJ1-2; clone size: -; CDR3 DNA: TGTGCCAGCAGTGGGACTGCCGGGGGGTATGGCTACACCTTC; CDR3 protein: CASSGTAGGYGYTF
D gene: -; V gene: TRBV28; J gene: TRBJ1-5; clone size: -; CDR3 DNA: TGTGCCAGCATTTCAGCTGGGAGCTATCAGCCCCAGCATTTT; CDR3 protein: CASISAGSYQPQHF
D gene: TRBD2; V gene: TRBV6-1; J gene: TRBJ2-5; clone size: -; CDR3 DNA: TGTGCCAGCACCAAAAGCGGGGCACAAGAGACCCAGTACTTC; CDR3 protein: CASTKSGAQETQYF
D gene: -; V gene: TRBV27; J gene: TRBJ2-7; clone size: -; CDR3 DNA: TGTGCCAGCAGTTTTGCCGGCTCCTACGAGCAGTACTTC; CDR3 protein: CASSFAGSYEQYF
D gene: -; V gene: TRBV27; J gene: TRBJ1-5; clone size: -; CDR3 DNA: TGTGCCAGCCCAAAAATCCCCAGGCGTAATAGCAATCAGCCCCAGCATTTT; CDR3 protein: CASPKIPRRNSNQPQHF
D gene: TRBD1; V gene: TRBV5-1; J gene: TRBJ1-1; clone size: -; CDR3 DNA: TGCGCCAGCACCTCAGGACAGGGTGGCACTGAAGCTTTCTTT; CDR3 protein: CASTSGQGGTEAFF
D gene: TRBD1; V gene: TRBV6-6; J gene: TRBJ2-7; clone size: -; CDR3 DNA: TGTGCCAGCAGCCGGGGACAGGGGGCCAACGAGCAGTACTTC; CDR3 protein: CASSRGQGANEQYF
D gene: -; V gene: TRBV5-1; J gene: TRBJ1-2; clone size: once; CDR3 DNA: TGCGCCAGCAGCTTGTATGGGGTAGCAGTGAGGGAGGACTATGGCTACACCTTC; CDR3 protein: CASSLYGVAVREDYGYTF
D gene: -; V gene: TRBV5-1; J gene: TRBJ2-6; clone size: -; CDR3 DNA: TGCGCCAGCAGCTTGGAGAAGGGTGCCTCTGGGGCCAACGTCCTGACTTTC; CDR3 protein: CASSLEKGASGANVLTF